What follows is one T cell receptor (beta chain) and its context. Its antigen is still unknown. There are no base qualities to consult, and no much larger clone falls within one base. The sample belongs to a study of CD8 T cells in Susac syndrome (dated by TCRdb to about 2019). Describing the broader study: The study used repertoire sequencing to test whether antigen drove CD8+ T cell activation and differentiation in Susac syndrome.

Peripheral blood CD8+ and CD4+ T cells from healthy donors, Susac syndrome patients and multiple sclerosis patients were profiled by high-throughput TCR beta sequencing. The multiple sclerosis controls were treatment-naive patients whose relapsing-remitting disease, either stable or active, fulfilled the revised McDonald criteria. Bulk CD8+ and CD4+ T cells were purified by magnetic negative isolation, while CD8+ TEMRA cells were enriched using FACS. Blood was collected in EDTA tubes and processed within 24 hours, with PBMCs isolated through density gradient centrifugation. PBMCs intended for TCR sequencing were cryopreserved in liquid nitrogen and thawed later in a water bath at 37 degrees C. The sorted or isolated CD4+, CD8+ and CD8+ TEMRA cells reached a purity of at least 90%. RNA was extracted using the RNeasy kit, and roughly 0.45 to 1 microgram was reverse transcribed with random hexamers. The immunoSEQ multiplex PCR assay, covering 54 Vbeta and 13 Jbeta segments, was used to amplify TCR beta CDR3 regions. PCR amplification bias was corrected by using a synthetic template baseline for primer optimization and computational correction. Per the original workflow: Reads were assigned to V, D and J genes according to IMGT and analyzed in immunoSEQ Analyzer, with only productive sequences retained. To calculate clonality, Shannon entropy was normalized by log2 of the number of productive unique sequences and then subtracted from one. Public and private clones were assessed among the 100 most prevalent clones of each patient and control. Susac-specific clones were defined as absent from healthy and MS cohorts, roughly 1,100 published viral clones and other ImmuneACCESS disease sequences. In-frame beta chains were kept once TCRdb had trimmed the public reads at Q25 with fastp and called clones with MiXCR. Entries that share a CDR3 protein sequence are merged under the most common genes and DNA. Here the V and J calls rest on TCRdb's processing, not on the authors' analysis. A total of about 180,000 distinct CDR3 sequences appear in this sample, around 95% of them only once. The top ten hold approximately 0.09% of the sample.

V and J are trimmed by 5 bases and 6 bases, and the gene matches miss 12 bases of the junction. Including the terminal cysteine and phenylalanine, the CDR3 comprises 16 residues. The entry retains the CDR3 DNA only, 48 bases that are in frame from base 1. CDR1 and CDR2 are read off the germline V gene as MDHEN and SYDVKM. Broader findings and caveats from the paper: The number of individuals in the TCR sequencing and HLA analysis was acknowledged as relatively small.

Sequencing was performed on CD4+ T cells from PBMCs. The sequence was obtained from a human donor with multiple sclerosis. This sequence uses TRBV28 and TRBJ1-5; 8 central nucleotides agree with TRBD1. The CDR3 is CASSPMDRDLSQPQHF. Read as DNA, the sequence is TGTGCCAGCAGTCCGATGGACAGGGACCTAAGTCAGCCCCAGCATTTT.